Listed below are T cell receptor beta chains from one sample, sequenced in a study of blood T cells in healthy people across ages. Using its own MiXCR run on the 5' RACE reads, TCRdb lists one record per CDR3 protein. The sample includes 1.5 million or so distinct CDR3 sequences, approximately 43% of them seen just once. Sequencing was performed on blood. The origin of the receptors is a woman aged 18-29 years in good health. The CDR3 runs from the conserved cysteine through the conserved F or W. D genes are given only for firm matches. Some rows have no size entry. The others give once, few or many, or a class for an expanded clone.

d_call	v_call	j_call	clone_size	cdr3_nt	cdr3_aa
-	TRBV7-2	TRBJ2-4	few	TGTGCCAGCAGCTTAGTTAAAGCTGGGGAGCAGTACTTC	CASSLVKAGEQYF
-	TRBV10-3	TRBJ2-2	-	TGTGCCATCAGTGCAGGGATGAACACCGGGGAGCTGTTTTTT	CAISAGMNTGELFF
-	TRBV7-9	TRBJ1-1	-	TGTGCCAGCAGCTCCTCCGAAGTGGGGAAAGCTTTCTTT	CASSSSEVGKAFF
-	TRBV29-1	TRBJ2-5	-	TGCAGCGCCCTGGACCTGCGGGAGACCCAGTACTTC	CSALDLRETQYF
-	TRBV12-3/TRBV12-4	TRBJ1-1	-	TGTGCCAGCAGATTGGTTGGGGGCACTGAAGCTTTCTTT	CASRLVGGTEAFF
-	TRBV7-2	TRBJ2-3	-	TGTGCCAGCAGCTTAGCGCCGGCAGGGCCAGATACGCAGTATTTT	CASSLAPAGPDTQYF
TRBD1	TRBV27	TRBJ1-6	-	TGTGCCAGCAGACAGGGGAGGCCGGAATCACCCCTCCACTTT	CASRQGRPESPLHF
-	TRBV11-2	TRBJ2-5	-	TGTGCCAGCAGCTTGACGGACAGACCCAGAGAGACCCAGTACTTC	CASSLTDRPRETQYF
-	TRBV4-3	TRBJ1-2	few	TGCGCCAGCAGCCAAGCAGTGGAGGGTTTTGGCTACACCTTC	CASSQAVEGFGYTF
TRBD2	TRBV27	TRBJ2-3	-	TGTGCCAGCACAAGAATCGTAGCGGGTTTCACGTATACGCAGTATTTT	CASTRIVAGFTYTQYF
-	TRBV4-1	TRBJ2-4	-	TGCGCCAGCAGCCAAGTTTCGCAGGAGGGGATTCAGTACTTC	CASSQVSQEGIQYF
-	TRBV14	TRBJ2-5	few	TGTGCCAGCAGCCCCCAAACCTCCGGACGAGAGACCCAGTACTTC	CASSPQTSGRETQYF
-	TRBV6-5	TRBJ2-7	-	TGTGCCAGCAGTTACCAAATGACTCACGAGCAGTACTTC	CASSYQMTHEQYF
-	TRBV20-1	TRBJ2-2	-	TGCAGTGCAGGCGTGACAGCGGACACCGGGGAGCTGTTTTTT	CSAGVTADTGELFF
-	TRBV29-1	TRBJ1-1	few	TGCAGCGTCCTTCTGGTAGCTGAAGCTTTCTTT	CSVLLVAEAFF
TRBD2	TRBV4-3	TRBJ2-7	many	TGCGCCAGCAGCCAAGGTACTAGCGGGTTTTACGAGCAGTACTTC	CASSQGTSGFYEQYF
-	TRBV11-3	TRBJ2-2	few	TGTGCCAGCAGCTTAGATAGTTCCGGGGAGCTGTTTTTT	CASSLDSSGELFF
TRBD1	TRBV10-3	TRBJ1-5	-	TGTGCCATCAGTCCCCCTGGGGGACAGAACAATCAGCCCCAGCATTTT	CAISPPGGQNNQPQHF
-	TRBV27	TRBJ2-7	-	TGTGCCAGCAGTTCCGTTTGGACAGTGAGCTCCTACGAGCAGTACTTC	CASSSVWTVSSYEQYF
TRBD1	TRBV6-5	TRBJ2-7	-	TGTGCCAGCAGTTACTCGACAAGTCCAGGGGGCTACGAGCAGTACTTC	CASSYSTSPGGYEQYF
-	TRBV30	TRBJ2-5	few	TGTGCCTGGAGCCCCACTGGCGAGACCCAGTACTTC	CAWSPTGETQYF
TRBD2	TRBV6-2/TRBV6-3	TRBJ2-1	-	TGTGCCAGCAGTTACTCGGGGATTAGCGGGAGGGACAATGAGCAGTTCTTC	CASSYSGISGRDNEQFF
-	TRBV7-9	TRBJ2-4	few	TGTGCCAGCAGCAGAAACGGGGATTGGGACATTCAGTACTTC	CASSRNGDWDIQYF
-	TRBV20-1	TRBJ1-5	few	TGCAGTGCTAGAGTCTCGACCGCTAGCAATCAGCCCCAGCATTTT	CSARVSTASNQPQHF
TRBD1	TRBV27	TRBJ2-6	once	TGTGCCAGCAGTCCGGACAGGGCTGGGGCCAACGTCCCGACTTTC	CASSPDRAGANVPTF
-	TRBV4-1	TRBJ2-7	-	TGCGCCCGCAGCGTCTCTAGGGTGGTGTACGAGCAGTACTTC	CARSVSRVVYEQYF
-	TRBV29-1	TRBJ1-2	once	TGCAGCGTTGAAGAGGGCTGGTCTCGCCATGGCTACACCTTC	CSVEEGWSRHGYTF
-	TRBV20-1	TRBJ2-5	many	TGCAGTGCTAGAGTTTTCCTTGGGCGCGGCGAGACCCAGTACTTC	CSARVFLGRGETQYF
-	TRBV12-5	TRBJ2-7	few	TGTGCTAGTGGTCCTGAACTCTCCTACGAGCAGTACTTC	CASGPELSYEQYF
-	TRBV7-9	TRBJ2-1	-	TGTGCCAGCAGCAGCGGACAGTTCAATGAGCAGTTCTTC	CASSSGQFNEQFF
TRBD2	TRBV6-5	TRBJ2-7	-	TGTGCCAGCAGTTACTCGGGGCGGGAGAATCACGAGCAGTACTTC	CASSYSGRENHEQYF
TRBD1	TRBV28	TRBJ2-1	-	TGTGCCAGCAGTTTCCCCGTACAGGGGGCGAAAGCCTTCGACAATGAGCAGTTCTTC	CASSFPVQGAKAFDNEQFF
TRBD2	TRBV20-1	TRBJ2-7	many	TGCAGCGCCCGGGACTACACCTACGAGCAGTACTTC	CSARDYTYEQYF
-	TRBV5-1	TRBJ2-5	once	TGCGCCAGCAGCGTAACCGGGACACAGCAAGAGACCCAGTACTTC	CASSVTGTQQETQYF
-	TRBV7-9	TRBJ2-1	-	TGTGCCAGCAGCTTAGTTAACGACAATGAGCAGTTCTTC	CASSLVNDNEQFF
-	TRBV7-2	TRBJ2-7	-	TGTGCCAGCAGCTCCGGTAAATTGACAGGCGACGAGCAGTACTTC	CASSSGKLTGDEQYF
-	TRBV4-1	TRBJ1-6	-	TGCGCCAGCGGACGACAGGTATCCTCCTATAATTCACCCCTCCACTTT	CASGRQVSSYNSPLHF
-	TRBV27	TRBJ1-6	few	TGTGCCAGCAGTTTATTGGGGACGAGACGGGGAGTGAGAGTAAATTCACCCCTCCACTTT	CASSLLGTRRGVRVNSPLHF
-	TRBV30	TRBJ2-7	-	TGTGCCTGGAGTAAAGGGGGGGCCTACGAGCAGTACTTC	CAWSKGGAYEQYF
TRBD2	TRBV4-3	TRBJ2-3	-	TGCGCCAGCAGCCAAGGCGTGGCGGGAGCGAGGGGAGGCACAGATACGCAGTATTTT	CASSQGVAGARGGTDTQYF
-	TRBV12-3/TRBV12-4	TRBJ2-7	-	TGTGCCAGCAGCGGCAGGGGGGCCCACGAGCAGTACTTC	CASSGRGAHEQYF
-	TRBV7-2	TRBJ1-2	few	TGTGCCAGCAGCCTCACACCGAGTTATGGCTACACCTTC	CASSLTPSYGYTF
-	TRBV20-1	TRBJ2-7	few	TGCAGTGCTAGAGATAGGGAGGTCTCCTACGAGCAGTACTTC	CSARDREVSYEQYF
TRBD1	TRBV20-1	TRBJ1-2	-	TGCAGTGCTAGCGGACAGGGGTTCGACAACTATGGCTACACCTTC	CSASGQGFDNYGYTF
-	TRBV21-1	TRBJ1-2	-	TGTGCCAGCAGCACGTGGAGGGGGAACTATGGCTACACCTTC	CASSTWRGNYGYTF
TRBD2	TRBV9	TRBJ2-1	few	TGTGCCAGCAGCGTAGCTACGAGCGGGAGTGGGTACAATGAGCAGTTCTTC	CASSVATSGSGYNEQFF
TRBD2	TRBV29-1	TRBJ2-3	-	TGCAGCACACCGGGACTAGGCGGGTATGCAGATACGCAGTATTTT	CSTPGLGGYADTQYF
-	TRBV27	TRBJ2-1	-	TGTGCCAGCAGTTTAGGGGTGCCGCCACACAATGAGCAGTTCTTC	CASSLGVPPHNEQFF
-	TRBV7-2	TRBJ2-7	-	TGTGCCAGCAGCCTGGGTATGACCTACGAGCAGTACTTC	CASSLGMTYEQYF
TRBD2	TRBV4-1	TRBJ2-5	-	TGCGCCAGCAGCCAAGATTGGGGCGGGGGGGCCATAAAGGAGACCCAGTACTTC	CASSQDWGGGAIKETQYF